A selection of T cell receptor beta chains follows, all from one sample in a study of blood T cell repertoires in COVID-19. Repertoires were generated with immunoSEQ multiplex PCR, while TCRdb's copy carries only in-frame clones and drops some. Of about 190,000 clones in the sample, around four fifths were seen once. The material sequenced was peripheral blood. These receptors were collected from a woman aged 40 to 50 with acute or convalescent COVID-19. CDR3s include the opening cysteine and the closing phenylalanine or tryptophan. D genes are given only for firm matches. A row's size may be missing; if present it is once, few, many or a size class.

d_call j_call v_call clone_size cdr3_aa cdr3_nt
. TRBJ1-2 TRBV9 . CASSVDPSTYGYTF TGTGCCAGCAGCGTAGATCCGAGTACCTATGGCTACACCTTC
TRBD1 TRBJ1-2 TRBV14 . CASSFGTGPRRGYTF TGTGCCAGCAGCTTCGGGACAGGGCCCAGGCGGGGCTACACCTTC
TRBD2 TRBJ2-7 TRBV4-1 . CASSQGGGSTYEQYF TGCGCCAGCAGCCAAGGCGGGGGGTCCACCTACGAGCAGTACTTC
TRBD1 TRBJ2-3 TRBV5-1 . CASSPAGGHADTQYF TGCGCCAGCAGCCCTGCAGGGGGTCACGCAGATACGCAGTATTTT
. TRBJ1-1 TRBV4-1 . CASREGLSTEAFF TGCGCCAGCAGGGAGGGTCTGAGCACTGAAGCTTTCTTT
. TRBJ2-2 TRBV5-4 . CASSTGLGGELFF TGTGCCAGCAGCACGGGACTGGGCGGGGAGCTGTTTTTT
. TRBJ1-1 TRBV11-2 . CASSSSGVRLSDTEAFF TGTGCCAGCAGCTCCTCAGGGGTTCGGCTTTCGGACACTGAAGCTTTCTTT
. TRBJ1-6 TRBV30 once CAWSVLDQGASPLHF TGTGCCTGGAGTGTATTGGACCAAGGGGCCTCACCCCTCCACTTT
. TRBJ2-5 TRBV12-3/TRBV12-4 . CASRILASQTQYF TGTGCCAGCAGGATACTAGCCTCGCAGACCCAGTACTTC
. TRBJ2-2 TRBV9 . CASSLNTGELFF TGTGCCAGCAGCTTAAACACCGGGGAGCTGTTTTTT
TRBD1 TRBJ1-1 TRBV4-1 . CASSQAGQGNTEAFF TGCGCCAGCAGCCAGGCAGGACAGGGAAACACTGAAGCTTTCTTT
. TRBJ1-6 TRBV18 few CASSPSGALNSPLHF TGTGCCAGCTCACCGTCAGGGGCCCTAAATTCACCCCTCCACTTT
. TRBJ2-3 TRBV21-1 once CASTNGHTNTDTQYF TGTGCCAGCACCAACGGACACACAAACACAGATACGCAGTATTTT
. TRBJ2-3 TRBV6-6 . CASIAGFLDTQYF TGTGCCAGCATAGCAGGGTTCTTGGATACGCAGTATTTT